Sequencing of this T cell receptor (beta chain) was carried out in a study of Tregs in tolerant kidney transplant recipients. Study-level findings and limits: Few patients were studied, so findings need validation in larger groups. Nucleotide sequences could not be compared across some patients' samples due to primer changes. Expanding Tregs on activated donor B cells appeared to best identify donor-specific TCRbeta clones.

The repertoire was sequenced with immunoSEQ multiplex PCR; TCRdb's copy has only in-frame clones and lacks some. This sample has about 110,000 clones, with around 87% found just once. Thawed PBMCs were FACS-sorted into unstimulated CD4+CD25+CD127- regulatory T cells, CD4+CD25- non-regulatory cells, CD4 and CD8 cells. About this clone itself: Its antigen is not identified.

This sequence originates from a human donor who received a combined kidney and bone marrow transplant. Material: CD4+ T cells from blood, obtained before the transplant.

The CDR3: CACGQSTNEKLFF. CDR3 nucleotide sequence: TGTGCCTGCGGACAGTCAACTAATGAAAAACTGTTTTTT. V and J are TRBV30 and TRBJ1-4; maybe TRBD1 (6 bases). Trimming removed 6 bases from V and 0 bases from J, with 8 bases in between. The germline gives CDR1 GTSNPN, CDR2 SVGIG (reference sequence). CDR3 length: 13 amino acids.